What follows are 6 T cell receptor beta chains derived from one specimen sequenced in a study of control samples from healthy donors and cancer patients. This table comes from immunoSEQ multiplex PCR, and its TCRdb copy is limited to in-frame clones, with some not included. The table has about 160,000 clones, over 85% seen once. Sequenced sample: blood. The receptors shown here come from a young man in good health.

This clone came up a few times. The V gene is TRBV5-1, the J gene TRBJ1-1, with D unresolved. Trimming removed 2 bases at V and 7 bases at J, with 12 bases between. CDR1 SGHRS and CDR2 YFSETQ come from the germline V gene. The CDR3 loop spans 13 amino acids. The CDR3: CASSFESQLEAFF. As DNA, the CDR3 is TGCGCCAGCAGCTTCGAGAGTCAGCTTGAAGCTTTCTTT.

This rearrangement joins TRBV7-9 to TRBJ2-3, with D hard to call. The V end was cut by 6 bases, the J end by 2 bases, with 9 bases between. The CDR3 has 13 amino acids. Germline CDR1 SEHNR, CDR2 FQNEAQ (reference sequence). The CDR3 is CASRRFDTDTQYF. DNA of the CDR3: TGTGCCAGCAGGAGATTTGACACAGATACGCAGTATTTT.

The rearrangement links TRBV7-3 to TRBJ1-2; D is undetermined. The length of the CDR3 is 13 residues. Germline CDR1 SGHTA, CDR2 FQGTGA. Trimming left V 1 base short and J 6 bases short, with 9 bases between. The CDR3 is CASSLSRVHGYTF. CDR3 nucleotides: TGTGCCAGCAGCTTAAGCCGGGTACATGGCTACACCTTC.

This chain uses TRBV6-2 or TRBV6-3 with TRBJ2-7; the D is unclear. Per the germline V gene, CDR1 is MNHEY and CDR2 is SVGEGT. This CDR3 contains 17 residues. V was cut by 0 bases and J by 3 bases, with 18 bases left in between. The CDR3 nucleotides are TGTGCCAGCAGTTACTCGGCCGAAACTATCATTAGCTACGAGCAGTACTTC. Its translation: CASSYSAETIISYEQYF.

The V gene is TRBV19, the J gene TRBJ1-5, with D uncertain. Germline V gene lookup returns CDR1 LNHDA and CDR2 SQIVND (reference sequence). The CDR3 length is 13 residues. Trimming left V 8 bases short and J 3 bases short, with 11 bases between. The CDR3 region has the DNA TGTGCCAGTTGTAAGTCGGACAATCAGCCCCAGCATTTT. This codes for CASCKSDNQPQHF.

This chain links TRBV13 with TRBJ1-2, with a possible D match to TRBD1 (5 bases). The V end was cut by 5 bases, the J end by 4 bases, with 17 bases between. This CDR3 region has 15 residues. The germline gives CDR1 PRHDT, CDR2 FYEKMQ (reference sequence). The CDR3 DNA follows: TGTGCCAGCAGCCGTACCTCCAGGGTAATCTATGGCTACACCTTC. It translates to CASSRTSRVIYGYTF.